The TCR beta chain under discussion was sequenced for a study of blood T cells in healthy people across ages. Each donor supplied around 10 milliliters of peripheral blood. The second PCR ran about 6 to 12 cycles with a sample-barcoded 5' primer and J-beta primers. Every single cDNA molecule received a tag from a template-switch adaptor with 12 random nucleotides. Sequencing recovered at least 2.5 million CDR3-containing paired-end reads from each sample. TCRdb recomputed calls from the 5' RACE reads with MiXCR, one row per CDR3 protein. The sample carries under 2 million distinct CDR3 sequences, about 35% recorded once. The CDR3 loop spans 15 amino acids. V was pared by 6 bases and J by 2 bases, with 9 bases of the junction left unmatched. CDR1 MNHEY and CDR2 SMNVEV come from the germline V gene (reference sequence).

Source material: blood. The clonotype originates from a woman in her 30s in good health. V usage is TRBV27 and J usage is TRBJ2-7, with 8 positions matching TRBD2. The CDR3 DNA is TGTGCCAGCAGAGAATCGGGGGGGCCCACCTACGAGCAGTACTTC. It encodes CASRESGGPTYEQYF.